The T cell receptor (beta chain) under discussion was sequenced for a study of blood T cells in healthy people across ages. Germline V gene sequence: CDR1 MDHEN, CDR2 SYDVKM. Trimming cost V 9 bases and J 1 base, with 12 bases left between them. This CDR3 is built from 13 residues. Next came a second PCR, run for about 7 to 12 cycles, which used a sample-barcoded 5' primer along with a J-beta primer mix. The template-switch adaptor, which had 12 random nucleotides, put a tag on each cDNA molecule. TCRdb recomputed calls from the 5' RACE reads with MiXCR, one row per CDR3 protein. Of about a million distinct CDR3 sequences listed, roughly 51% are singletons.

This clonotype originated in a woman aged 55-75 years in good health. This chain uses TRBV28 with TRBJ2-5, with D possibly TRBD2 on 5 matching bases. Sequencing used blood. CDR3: CASLGVIQETQYF. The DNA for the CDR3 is TGTGCCAGTCTCGGGGTTATCCAAGAGACCCAGTACTTC.